Below, 30 T cell receptor beta chains from the same sample are listed, as sequenced in a study of technical replicates of blood from a handful of donors. Using immunoSEQ multiplex PCR, the repertoire was profiled, and TCRdb retains in-frame clones only, with some absent. The sample shows under 95,000 clones, approximately 90% of them seen only once. Material for sequencing was T cells isolated from PBMCs. Receptor source: a human donor in good health.

CDR3 in amino acids: CASSPEEGRWGGRNTEAFF. In DNA, the CDR3 is TGTGCCAGCAGCCCAGAAGAAGGTCGGTGGGGGGGGCGGAACACTGAAGCTTTCTTT. V usage is TRBV7-2 and J usage is TRBJ1-1; perhaps TRBD1 as D (6 bases). The CDR3 is made up of 19 amino acids. CDR1 and CDR2 (germline): SGHTA, FQGNSA. Trimming left V 5 bases short and J 1 base short, with 26 bases between.

This chain links TRBV5-6 with TRBJ1-5; D call uncertain. CDR3 length equals 14 residues. Germline CDR1 SGHDT, CDR2 YYEEEE. The V end was cut by 4 bases, the J end by 1 base, with 9 bases between. The CDR3 region has the DNA TGTGCCAGCAGCCCCTGGGCGAGCAATCAGCCCCAGCATTTT. This codes for CASSPWASNQPQHF.

V and J are TRBV7-9 and TRBJ2-7, with TRBD1 identical over 12 bases. The germline CDR1 and CDR2 sequences are SEHNR and FQNEAQ (reference sequence). The CDR3 has 16 amino acids. Trimming cost V 4 bases and J 5 bases; bases outside gene matches: 9. The CDR3 protein is CASSYSKGTGGDEQYF. CDR3 sequence (DNA): TGTGCCAGCAGCTACTCGAAGGGGACAGGGGGCGACGAGCAGTACTTC. Full variable domain (outside the CDR3, taken from reference TRBV7-9 and TRBJ2-7): DTGVSQNPRHKITKRGQNVTFRCDPISEHNRLYWYRQTLGQGPEFLTYFQNEAQLEKSRLLSDRFSAERPKGSFSTLEIQRTEQGDSAMYLCASSYSKGTGGDEQYFGPGTRLTVT.

The rearrangement links TRBV6-4 to TRBJ1-1, with TRBD1 as a possible D gene (5 bases). Germline values: CDR1 MRHNA, CDR2 SNTAGT. CDR3 length: 14 amino acids. V lost 6 bases to trimming and J lost 3 bases, with 14 bases between them. The chain's CDR3 is CASSPGGSYTEAFF. The DNA for the CDR3 is TGTGCCAGCAGCCCCGGGGGGTCGTACACTGAAGCTTTCTTT.

The chain carries TRBV4-2 and TRBJ1-5; 8 bases line up with TRBD1. The CDR3 spans 16 residues. Germline CDR1 reads LGHNA; CDR2 reads YNFKEQ. Trimming removed 0 bases from V and 5 bases from J; junction bases left unmatched: 6. The CDR3, as DNA: TGTGCCAGCAGCCAAGAGAGAGGACAGGGCCATCAGCCCCAGCATTTT. It yields the protein CASSQERGQGHQPQHF.

V is TRBV28 and J is TRBJ2-3; 12 nucleotides align to TRBD2. V gave up 6 bases and J gave up 3 bases; unmatched junction bases: 10. The germline V gene encodes CDR1 MDHEN and CDR2 SYDVKM. The CDR3 totals 17 residues. DNA for the CDR3: TGTGCCAGCAGCTTGGAGACTAGCGGGAGCCCTACAGATACGCAGTATTTT. Translated, it gives CASSLETSGSPTDTQYF.

This clone has only one observation. V and J are TRBV10-1 and TRBJ2-1, with 10 nucleotides matching TRBD1. This CDR3 has 15 amino acids. CDR1 and CDR2 (germline): WNHNN, SYGVQD (reference sequence). V was clipped by 3 bases and J by 4 bases; unmatched bases: 3. CDR3: CASSDPGQGYNEQFF. DNA of the CDR3: TGCGCCAGCAGTGACCCGGGACAGGGGTACAATGAGCAGTTCTTC.

J is TRBJ1-1 and V is TRBV13; 7 bases match TRBD1. CDR1 and CDR2 from the germline V gene are PRHDT and FYEKMQ (reference sequence). The J segment lost 1 base and the V segment lost 3 bases, leaving 11 bases of the junction unmatched. The CDR3 totals 17 residues. The chain's CDR3 is CASSLSYRGQQNTEAFF. The CDR3 DNA follows: TGTGCCAGCAGCTTGAGTTATCGGGGACAGCAGAACACTGAAGCTTTCTTT. Full variable domain (rest looked up from reference TRBV13 and TRBJ1-1): AAGVIQSPRHLIKEKRETATLKCYPIPRHDTVYWYQQGPGQDPQFLISFYEKMQSDKGSIPDRFSAQQFSDYHSELNMSSLELGDSALYFCASSLSYRGQQNTEAFFGQGTRLTVV.

The chain is built from TRBV28 and TRBJ2-7; TRBD1 agrees at 10 bases. Trimming at V came to 1 base and at J to 4 bases, leaving 7 bases not matched to a gene. Germline CDR1 reads MDHEN; CDR2 reads SYDVKM. CDR3 size: 16 residues. Written as DNA, the CDR3 is TGTGCCAGCAGTTTATTAGGGACAGGGGAGTGGTACGAGCAGTACTTC. Its protein is CASSLLGTGEWYEQYF.

The CDR3 sequence is CASSPGGPNQPQHF. DNA of the CDR3: TGTGCCAGTAGTCCAGGGGGCCCCAATCAGCCCCAGCATTTT. This chain connects TRBV19 to TRBJ1-5; 8 bases map to TRBD1. CDR3 length: 14 residues. The germline gives CDR1 LNHDA, CDR2 SQIVND (reference sequence). The trim removed 5 bases at V and 3 bases at J, leaving 3 bases unmatched.

V is TRBV7-9 and J is TRBJ2-7; TRBD1 matches at 11 bases. CDR3 length: 16 amino acids. Germline V gene data show CDR1 as SEHNR and CDR2 as FQNEAQ (reference sequence). Germline trimming cut 3 bases from V and 1 base from J; bases unmatched to any gene: 5. Here the CDR3 reads CASSFTRDRGSYEQYF. The CDR3 region has the DNA TGTGCCAGCAGCTTCACCCGGGACAGGGGGTCCTACGAGCAGTACTTC. The variable domain in full, with the rest retrieved from reference TRBV7-9 and TRBJ2-7, is DTGVSQNPRHKITKRGQNVTFRCDPISEHNRLYWYRQTLGQGPEFLTYFQNEAQLEKSRLLSDRFSAERPKGSFSTLEIQRTEQGDSAMYLCASSFTRDRGSYEQYFGPGTRLTVT.

This chain joins TRBV30 and TRBJ2-5; 9 bases fit TRBD2. Trimming took 0 bases from V and 4 from J; bases not matched to a gene: 3. This CDR3 region has 14 residues. Germline V gene sequence: CDR1 GTSNPN, CDR2 SVGIG (reference sequence). CDR3 sequence reads: CAWSVAGGGETQYF. The CDR3 DNA follows: TGTGCCTGGAGTGTAGCGGGAGGAGGAGAGACCCAGTACTTC.

DNA for the CDR3: TGTGCCAGCAGCTTAGGTATTGGGCGCTCGGCTTTCTTT. Protein product: CASSLGIGRSAFF. The rearrangement uses TRBV7-2 and TRBJ1-1, with D hard to call. The CDR3 is made up of 13 amino acids. The germline V and J ends were trimmed by 1 base and 11 bases, with 14 bases remaining between them. From germline, CDR1 is SGHTA and CDR2 FQGNSA.

The chain is built from TRBV19 and TRBJ2-7; 8 positions match TRBD1. The CDR3 consists of 17 residues. Germline values: CDR1 LNHDA, CDR2 SQIVND (reference sequence). Trimming at V came to 8 bases and at J to 3 bases, leaving 18 bases not matched to a gene. The CDR3 protein is CASATSLDRGLNYEQYF. For the CDR3, the DNA is TGTGCCAGTGCAACCTCCCTTGACAGGGGCTTAAACTACGAGCAGTACTTC.

The rearrangement links TRBV27 to TRBJ2-1; 7 bases fit TRBD1. The V gene's germline CDR1 is MNHEY and CDR2 SMNVEV (reference sequence). The CDR3 extends over 14 amino acids. The junction had 6 bases not matched to a gene; V was cut back by 3 bases and J by 7 bases. The DNA for the CDR3 is TGTGCCAGCAGTTTGAGGGACAGTTCTAATGAGCAGTTCTTC. Amino acids: CASSLRDSSNEQFF.

This rearrangement joins TRBV2 to TRBJ1-5; unclear D gene. The CDR3 runs to 14 residues. V lost 2 bases, J lost 7 bases, and 12 bases lay in between. The germline V gene encodes CDR1 SNHLY and CDR2 FYNNEI. The CDR3 is CASSEIHGGQPQHF. CDR3 in DNA: TGTGCCAGCAGTGAAATTCATGGAGGACAGCCCCAGCATTTT.

The rearrangement links TRBV5-1 to TRBJ2-1; 11 bases fit TRBD2. The length of the CDR3 is 16 residues. The germline V gene has CDR1 SGHRS and CDR2 YFSETQ. With V trimmed by 4 bases and J by 6 bases, 9 bases remained unmatched. CDR3 residues: CASSQSSGRPPNEQFF. CDR3 in DNA: TGCGCCAGCAGCCAATCTAGCGGGAGGCCCCCCAATGAGCAGTTCTTC.

The chain links TRBV6-5 to TRBJ2-5, with D possibly TRBD2 on 5 matching bases. V dropped 1 base and J dropped 3 bases, with 6 bases sitting between them. Looked up from germline, CDR1 is MNHEY and CDR2 is SVGAGI. The CDR3 is 13 residues long. CDR3 region: CASSYFGEETQYF. DNA for the CDR3: TGTGCCAGCAGTTACTTCGGGGAAGAGACCCAGTACTTC.

This clone has only a few counts. The chain is built from TRBV6-1 and TRBJ1-1, with D tentatively TRBD1 (6 bases). The CDR3 totals 15 residues. V shed 2 bases and J shed 5 bases, with 15 bases lying between them. The germline V gene has CDR1 MNHNS and CDR2 SASEGT. The CDR3 loop is CASSEQGSFVTEAFF. CDR3 DNA: TGTGCCAGCAGTGAACAGGGGAGTTTTGTGACTGAAGCTTTCTTT.

The chain joins TRBV7-3 to TRBJ1-2; no reliable D call. Germline V lookup: CDR1 SGHTA, CDR2 FQGTGA. CDR3 size: 15 residues. Trimming removed 5 bases at V and 4 bases at J, with 17 bases between. Here the CDR3 DNA reads TGTGCCAGCAGCGCGGGCCAGACCCCCCGCTATGGCTACACCTTC. It encodes CASSAGQTPRYGYTF. The full variable domain, with the rest looked up from reference TRBV7-3 and TRBJ1-2, is GAGVSQTPSNKVTEKGKYVELRCDPISGHTALYWYRQSLGQGPEFLIYFQGTGAADDSGLPNDRFFAVRPEGSVSTLKIQRTERGDSAVYLCASSAGQTPRYGYTFGSGTRLTVV.

The chain is built from TRBV29-1 and TRBJ2-7; no firm D call. The CDR3 covers 11 residues. The V end lost 8 bases, the J end lost 2 bases, and 10 bases lay between the germline ends. Germline CDR1 SQVTM, CDR2 ANQGSEA. The CDR3 reads CSIKQAYEQYF. CDR3 DNA sequence: TGCAGCATTAAACAAGCCTACGAGCAGTACTTC.

CDR3 sequence: CASRPLLAPSTDTQYF. The CDR3 bases are TGTGCCAGCAGACCGTTACTAGCCCCATCTACAGATACGCAGTATTTT. The chain is built from TRBV28 and TRBJ2-3, with a possible D match to TRBD2 (6 bases). The germline V gene encodes CDR1 MDHEN and CDR2 SYDVKM. V lost 6 bases and J 3 bases, leaving 19 bases between the germline ends. The CDR3 is made up of 16 amino acids. Filled out from reference TRBV28 and TRBJ2-3, the complete variable domain reads DVKVTQSSRYLVKRTGEKVFLECVQDMDHENMFWYRQDPGLGLRLIYFSYDVKMKEKGDIPEGYSVSREKKERFSLILESASTNQTSMYLCASRPLLAPSTDTQYFGPGTRLTVL.

V usage is TRBV19 and J usage is TRBJ2-1; tentatively, D is TRBD1 (6 bases). The CDR3 loop spans 11 amino acids. With 4 bases removed from V and 10 bases from J, the gap between germline ends came to 8 bases. The germline V gene encodes CDR1 LNHDA and CDR2 SQIVND (reference sequence). For the CDR3, the DNA is TGTGCCAGTAGTACCGGACAGGAGCAGTTCTTC. It codes for CASSTGQEQFF.

The chain employs TRBV4-3 and TRBJ1-3; no clear D gene. Between the trimmed V and J ends, which lost 1 base and 0 bases, there was a span of 10 bases. The CDR3 spans 16 residues. Germline lookup yields CDR1 LGHNA and CDR2 YSLEER. The CDR3 loop reads CASSQATANSGNTIYF. The CDR3 bases are TGCGCCAGCAGCCAAGCTACAGCCAACTCTGGAAACACCATATATTTT.

This clone was seen once. CDR3 nucleotides: TGCGCCAGCAGTGAGTCGATTGGGACAGGTCACTACGAGCAGTACTTC. This gives the protein CASSESIGTGHYEQYF. The chain joins TRBV10-2 to TRBJ2-7, with 8 bases lining up with TRBD1. V shed 0 bases and J 3 bases; nucleotides not matched to a gene: 7. Germline V lookup: CDR1 WSHSY, CDR2 SAAADI. CDR3 length equals 16 residues.

The chain has TRBV28 and TRBJ1-5; 9 bases align to TRBD1. Germline CDR1 reads MDHEN; CDR2 reads SYDVKM. The trim removed 3 bases at V and 3 bases at J, leaving 3 bases unmatched. The CDR3 loop spans 15 amino acids. In DNA, the CDR3 is TGTGCCAGCAGTTTGACAGGGGGTACCAATCAGCCCCAGCATTTT. Its translation is CASSLTGGTNQPQHF.

The chain joins TRBV27 to TRBJ2-6, with unresolved D. V dropped 5 bases and J dropped 1 base, with 6 bases sitting between them. The CDR3 consists of 14 residues. The germline CDR1 and CDR2 sequences are MNHEY and SMNVEV (reference sequence). The CDR3 coding sequence is TGTGCCAGCAGTCTTGTTTCTGGGGCCAACGTCCTGACTTTC. This sequence encodes CASSLVSGANVLTF.

This chain connects TRBV18 to TRBJ2-7; 9 bases fit TRBD1. The length of the CDR3 is 14 residues. The trim removed 3 bases at V and 4 bases at J, leaving 4 bases unmatched. Germline CDR1 reads KGHSH; CDR2 reads LQKENI. The CDR3 DNA reads as TGTGCCAGCTCACCGAAACAGGGGGCTTACGAGCAGTACTTC. Translating it yields CASSPKQGAYEQYF. The whole variable domain, filled in from reference TRBV18 and TRBJ2-7, reads NAGVMQNPRHLVRRRGQEARLRCSPMKGHSHVYWYRQLPEEGLKFMVYLQKENIIDESGMPKERFSAEFPKEGPSILRIQQVVRGDSAAYFCASSPKQGAYEQYFGPGTRLTVT.

The chain joins TRBV5-4 to TRBJ2-7; 9 bases fit TRBD2. Germline loops: CDR1 SGHNT, CDR2 YYREEE (reference sequence). This CDR3 is 14 amino acids long. J gave up 5 bases and V 2 bases, and 5 bases lay outside the gene matches. The CDR3 reads CASSFGREGDEQYF. Here the CDR3 DNA reads TGTGCCAGCAGCTTCGGGCGGGAGGGGGACGAGCAGTACTTC.

The chain has TRBV10-2 and TRBJ2-3, with 8 bases matching TRBD2. This CDR3 has 14 amino acids. Germline V gene lookup returns CDR1 WSHSY and CDR2 SAAADI. V was clipped by 5 bases and J by 3 bases; unmatched bases: 4. The CDR3 sequence: CASSLTSETDTQYF. The CDR3 region has the DNA TGCGCCAGCAGTTTGACTAGCGAAACAGATACGCAGTATTTT.